This is a list of T cell receptor beta chains from one sample in a study of T-cell reconstitution after alpha-beta-depleted transplantation in children. TCRdb used MiXCR to reprocess the PCR reads, holding one entry per CDR3 protein. The sample carries 600,000 to 700,000 distinct CDR3 sequences, around 13% recorded once. The material sequenced was PBMCs, taken before TCRalphabeta/CD19-depleted stem cell transplant. These receptors all stem from a girl aged 2 to 10 with congenital amegakaryocytic thrombocytopenia, due to receive a stem cell transplant. CDR3s include the opening cysteine and the closing phenylalanine or tryptophan. Each record gives: clone size, V gene, D gene, J gene, CDR3 DNA, CDR3 protein. D genes are given only for firm matches. Where a row states a size, it is once, few, many or the class of an expanded clone; other rows omit it.

>few|TRBV7-9|-|TRBJ2-7
TGTGCCAGCAGCTTAGGCGCCGAGCAGTACTTC
CASSLGAEQYF
>-|TRBV7-8|-|TRBJ1-4
TGTGCCAGCAGCTTGTCAACTAAAGAAAAACTGTTTTTT
CASSLSTKEKLFF
>few|TRBV28|-|TRBJ1-5
TGTGCCAGCAGTTTACTTGAACGGGGACCTAGCAATCAGCCCCAGCATTTT
CASSLLERGPSNQPQHF
>-|TRBV6-5|-|TRBJ2-3
TGTGCCAGCACCGGCTTCGGGGATACGCAGTATTTT
CASTGFGDTQYF
>many|TRBV7-2|TRBD2|TRBJ2-2
TGTGCCGGGTCTCCTGTAGCGGGAACCGGGGAGCTGTTTTTT
CAGSPVAGTGELFF
>few|TRBV5-1|-|TRBJ2-1
TGCGCCAGCAGCTTGGCCGAAAGAGACCCACAGTTCTTC
CASSLAERDPQFF
>many|TRBV28|TRBD1|TRBJ2-7
TGTGCCAGCAGTCCCGGACAGGGTTCCGAGCAGTACTTC
CASSPGQGSEQYF
>-|TRBV5-1|TRBD2|TRBJ2-1
TGCGCCAGCAGCTCCTCGAGTGTAGCGGGAGACTACAATGAGCAGTTCTTC
CASSSSSVAGDYNEQFF
>many|TRBV29-1|-|TRBJ1-2
TGCAGCACCACCGGAACCACGCTCCCGGGACATACTAACTATGGCTACACCTTC
CSTTGTTLPGHTNYGYTF
>few|TRBV6-5|-|TRBJ2-3
TGTGCCAGCAGGCCCGGGACCTACCATTGGGATACGCAGTATTTT
CASRPGTYHWDTQYF
>many|TRBV20-1|TRBD1|TRBJ2-3
TGCAGTGCCGCGGGACAGGGCTCAGATACGCAGTATTTT
CSAAGQGSDTQYF
>many|TRBV21-1|-|TRBJ2-7
TGTGCCAGCAGCAACTCTCTCCTTAACAGGGGGCTCGGATATGACGAGCAGTACTTC
CASSNSLLNRGLGYDEQYF
>-|TRBV20-1|-|TRBJ2-7
TGCAGTGCTAGTAGGCCGGGACGTAGGCTCTACGAGCAGTACTTC
CSASRPGRRLYEQYF
>-|TRBV2|-|TRBJ2-1
TGTGCCAGCAGCTCTGAGACTCTCAATGAGCAGTTCTTC
CASSSETLNEQFF